These T cell receptor beta chains were read from a single sample in a study of shared clonotypes between healthy human individuals. Sequencing was performed with immunoSEQ multiplex PCR; in TCRdb, only in-frame clones are kept and a portion is missing. The sample records 800,000 to 950,000 clones, roughly 96% being singletons. Specimen: naive CD8+ T cells sorted from blood. These receptors all stem from a man aged 25-45 years in good health. CDR3s include the opening cysteine and the closing phenylalanine or tryptophan. The D gene is left open where the match is weak. Clone size, where shown, is once, few, many, or a class for clones that have expanded.

clone size,V gene,D gene,J gene,CDR3 protein,CDR3 DNA
-,TRBV27,TRBD2,TRBJ2-3,CASSLNLAGRTDTQYF,TGTGCCAGCAGTCTTAACTTAGCGGGTCGCACAGATACGCAGTATTTT
-,TRBV20-1,-,TRBJ1-2,CSARETDGYTF,TGCAGTGCTAGAGAAACCGATGGCTACACCTTC
-,TRBV27,-,TRBJ1-1,CASSFGGGTEAFF,TGTGCCAGCAGTTTTGGGGGTGGCACTGAAGCTTTCTTT
-,TRBV27,TRBD1,TRBJ2-7,CASSPGGWAYEQYF,TGTGCCAGCAGTCCAGGGGGCTGGGCCTACGAGCAGTACTTC
-,TRBV7-8,-,TRBJ1-1,CASSLAYSVNTEAFF,TGTGCCAGCAGCTTAGCTTACAGCGTGAACACTGAAGCTTTCTTT
-,TRBV10-3,-,TRBJ2-1,CAISAPSTKSLNEQFF,TGTGCCATCAGTGCGCCATCGACGAAAAGTCTCAATGAGCAGTTCTTC
-,TRBV7-9,-,TRBJ2-1,CASSANLAGENEQFF,TGTGCCAGCAGCGCCAACCTTGCCGGGGAAAATGAGCAGTTCTTC
-,TRBV12-5,-,TRBJ1-1,CASGFERTEAFF,TGTGCTAGTGGTTTTGAACGCACTGAAGCTTTCTTT
-,TRBV27,-,TRBJ2-1,CASSLGGLEQFF,TGTGCCAGCAGTTTAGGAGGCCTTGAGCAGTTCTTC
once,TRBV7-9,TRBD2,TRBJ2-1,CASSFPGLADNEQFF,TGTGCCAGCAGCTTTCCGGGACTAGCGGACAATGAGCAGTTCTTC
-,TRBV15,-,TRBJ1-5,CATSTSLGYSNQPQHF,TGTGCCACCAGCACCTCTTTAGGGTATAGCAATCAGCCCCAGCATTTT
-,TRBV7-2,TRBD2,TRBJ2-7,CASSLPLAGGPYEQYF,TGTGCCAGCAGCTTACCCCTAGCGGGAGGGCCCTACGAGCAGTACTTC
-,TRBV7-9,-,TRBJ2-1,CASRELNEQFF,TGTGCCAGCAGGGAGCTCAATGAGCAGTTCTTC
-,TRBV18,TRBD1,TRBJ2-3,CASSRTGTSTDTQYF,TGTGCCAGCTCCCGGACAGGGACGAGCACAGATACGCAGTATTTT
-,TRBV11-2,TRBD2,TRBJ2-7,CASSPGTLGLAGSYEQYF,TGTGCCAGCAGCCCGGGGACCCTGGGACTAGCGGGAAGCTACGAGCAGTACTTC
once,TRBV6-1,-,TRBJ2-7,CASSESGSYEQYF,TGTGCCAGCAGTGAAAGCGGCTCCTACGAGCAGTACTTC
-,TRBV11-2,-,TRBJ2-1,CASNTGPAESSYNEQFF,TGTGCCAGCAACACGGGGCCAGCGGAGAGCTCCTACAATGAGCAGTTCTTC
-,TRBV2,-,TRBJ2-4,CAQRVGNIQYF,TGTGCACAGCGGGTGGGAAACATTCAGTACTTC
-,TRBV6-6,-,TRBJ1-4,CASTIRQANEKLFF,TGTGCCAGCACGATCCGACAGGCAAATGAAAAACTGTTTTTT
-,TRBV7-2,TRBD1,TRBJ2-7,CASSLQAWERGLYEQYF,TGTGCCAGCAGCTTACAGGCTTGGGAAAGGGGGCTCTACGAGCAGTACTTC
-,TRBV11-2,TRBD2,TRBJ2-3,CATTSGREGFPDTQYF,TGTGCCACCACTAGCGGGAGGGAAGGTTTTCCAGATACGCAGTATTTT
-,TRBV2,TRBD1,TRBJ2-7,CASSTGQAAYYEQYF,TGTGCCAGCTCGACAGGACAGGCCGCTTACTACGAGCAGTACTTC
-,TRBV28,-,TRBJ1-1,CASSTVTGYLLGTEAFF,TGTGCCAGCAGTACAGTTACAGGGTATTTACTGGGAACTGAAGCTTTCTTT
-,TRBV27,-,TRBJ1-5,CASSPGSNQPQHF,TGTGCCAGCAGTCCCGGGAGCAATCAGCCCCAGCATTTT
few,TRBV11-2,-,TRBJ2-7,CASRPWRETLGEQYF,TGTGCCAGCAGACCATGGAGGGAGACCTTAGGCGAGCAGTACTTC
-,TRBV4-2,-,TRBJ2-7,CASSQEPSSYEQYF,TGTGCCAGCAGCCAAGAGCCGTCCTCCTACGAGCAGTACTTC
-,TRBV9,-,TRBJ1-2,CASSVAQGGRGYTF,TGTGCCAGCAGCGTAGCCCAAGGGGGTCGTGGCTACACCTTC
-,TRBV2,-,TRBJ2-1,CASRVHEQFF,TGTGCCAGCAGGGTTCATGAGCAGTTCTTC
-,TRBV27,-,TRBJ2-7,CASSWGNPYEQYF,TGTGCCAGCAGTTGGGGTAACCCCTACGAGCAGTACTTC
-,TRBV6-5,-,TRBJ2-7,CASSYEVPGETYEQYF,TGTGCCAGCAGTTACGAGGTTCCGGGGGAGACCTACGAGCAGTACTTC
once,TRBV6-6,-,TRBJ1-1,CASSESVSGTEAFF,TGTGCCAGCAGCGAGTCCGTTTCGGGCACTGAAGCTTTCTTT
-,TRBV7-8,-,TRBJ2-7,CASSLDYYEQYF,TGTGCCAGCAGCTTGGACTACTACGAGCAGTACTTC
-,TRBV27,-,TRBJ2-7,CATALGGSLGYEQYF,TGTGCCACCGCCCTCGGAGGTAGCCTGGGCTACGAGCAGTACTTC